The sequence of this T cell receptor beta chain was determined in a study of CD8 T cells in ankylosing spondylitis. Study-level results: What appeared characteristic of ankylosing spondylitis blood was a TCR beta motif of about eight highly homologous variants.

Germline CDR1 reads SQVTM; CDR2 reads ANQGSEA. The CDR3 totals 15 residues. The V gene end was trimmed by 4 bases and the J gene end by 3 bases; junction bases not matched to a gene: 11. Via MiXCR, TCRdb re-called the 5' RACE reads, giving one row per CDR3 protein. Among around 770,000 distinct CDR3 sequences listed, about 12% were seen once. There are many counts of this clonotype. Its antigen is unidentified. The chain carries TRBV29-1 and TRBJ2-7, with TRBD1 matching over 8 bases. The sample was blood, either unsorted or a sorted T cell fraction (not recorded which). The clonotype was recovered from a male donor with ankylosing spondylitis. The DNA for the CDR3 is TGCAGCGTTGGAGGCGGACAGGGAGGTTACTACGAGCAGTACTTC. It codes for CSVGGGQGGYYEQYF.